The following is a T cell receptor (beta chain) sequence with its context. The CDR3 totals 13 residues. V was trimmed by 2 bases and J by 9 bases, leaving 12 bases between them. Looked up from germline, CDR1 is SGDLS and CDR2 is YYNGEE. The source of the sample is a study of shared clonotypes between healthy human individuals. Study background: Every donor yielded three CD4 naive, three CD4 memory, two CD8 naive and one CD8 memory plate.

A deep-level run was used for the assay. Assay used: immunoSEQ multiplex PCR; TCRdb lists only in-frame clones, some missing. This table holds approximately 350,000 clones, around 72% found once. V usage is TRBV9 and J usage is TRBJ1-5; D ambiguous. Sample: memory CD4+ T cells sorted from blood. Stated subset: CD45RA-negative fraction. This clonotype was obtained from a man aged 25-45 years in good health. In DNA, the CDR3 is TGTGCCAGCAGCGTCGGACCTTCCTCGCCCCAGCATTTT. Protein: CASSVGPSSPQHF.